This T cell receptor (beta chain) originates from a study of beta chain features in type 1 diabetes. Study findings and constraints: Naive, central memory and Treg TCRB repertoires seemed to resemble each other more closely in patients than they did in healthy donors.

The isolated RNA, all of it, was reverse transcribed, so expressed TCRB transcripts were what got sequenced. Generated by immunoSEQ multiplex PCR, the TCRdb table keeps only in-frame clones and is missing some. The table shows about 240,000 clones, with 25% to 30% occurring only once. This clone was seen more than once but under ten times. The target antigen is unknown. The sample carries other DNA sequences with the same CDR3. This sequence originates from a man aged 30-40 years in good health. Specimen: central memory CD4+ T cells from blood.

The DNA for the CDR3 is TGTGCCAGCAGCCGGGTGGGGGGTAGTCAGCCCCAGCATTTT. This translates into CASSRVGGSQPQHF. This chain joins TRBV6-6 and TRBJ1-5, with D tentatively TRBD1 (5 bases). Germline CDR1 reads MNHNY; CDR2 reads SVGAGI (reference sequence). V lost 6 bases and J lost 6, with 15 bases in between. The CDR3 runs to 14 residues.